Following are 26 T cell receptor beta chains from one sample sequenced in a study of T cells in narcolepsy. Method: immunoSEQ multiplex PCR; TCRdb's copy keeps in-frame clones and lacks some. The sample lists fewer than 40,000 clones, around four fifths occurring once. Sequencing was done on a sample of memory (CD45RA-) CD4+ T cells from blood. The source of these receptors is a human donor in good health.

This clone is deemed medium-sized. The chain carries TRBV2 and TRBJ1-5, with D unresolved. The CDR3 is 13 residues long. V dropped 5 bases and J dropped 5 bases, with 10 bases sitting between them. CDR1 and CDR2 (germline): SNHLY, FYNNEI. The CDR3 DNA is TGTGCCAGCAGTCCCGAACATTATCAGCCCCAGCATTTT. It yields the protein CASSPEHYQPQHF.

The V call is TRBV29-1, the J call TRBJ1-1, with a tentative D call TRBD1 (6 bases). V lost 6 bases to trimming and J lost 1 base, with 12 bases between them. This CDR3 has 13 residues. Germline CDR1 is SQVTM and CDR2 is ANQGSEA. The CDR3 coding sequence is TGCAGCGTAGCGACAGGTCCGAACACTGAAGCTTTCTTT. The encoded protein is CSVATGPNTEAFF.

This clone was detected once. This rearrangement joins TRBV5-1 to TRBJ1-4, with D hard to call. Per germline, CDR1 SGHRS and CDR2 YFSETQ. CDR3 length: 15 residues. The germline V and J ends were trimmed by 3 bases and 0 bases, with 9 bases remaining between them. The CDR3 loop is CASSYSGATNEKLFF. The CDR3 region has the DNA TGCGCCAGCAGCTATTCGGGTGCAACTAATGAAAAACTGTTTTTT.

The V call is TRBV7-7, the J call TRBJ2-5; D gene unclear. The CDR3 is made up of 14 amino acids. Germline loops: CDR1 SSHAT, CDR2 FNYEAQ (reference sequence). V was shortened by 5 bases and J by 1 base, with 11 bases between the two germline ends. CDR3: CASSLGLGQETQYF. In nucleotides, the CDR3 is TGTGCCAGCAGCCTTGGTTTGGGCCAAGAGACCCAGTACTTC.

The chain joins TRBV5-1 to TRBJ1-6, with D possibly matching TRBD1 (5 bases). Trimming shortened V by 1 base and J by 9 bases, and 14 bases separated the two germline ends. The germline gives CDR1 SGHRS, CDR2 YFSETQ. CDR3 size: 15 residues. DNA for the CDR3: TGCGCCAGCAGCTTGAAGGGGTCGGACGCTTCACCCCTCCACTTT. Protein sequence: CASSLKGSDASPLHF.

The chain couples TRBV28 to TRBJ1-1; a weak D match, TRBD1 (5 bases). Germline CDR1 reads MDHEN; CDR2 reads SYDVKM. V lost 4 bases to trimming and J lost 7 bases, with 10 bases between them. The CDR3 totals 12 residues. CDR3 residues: CASSSQGLEAFF. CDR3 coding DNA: TGTGCCAGCAGTTCGCAGGGTCTTGAAGCTTTCTTT.

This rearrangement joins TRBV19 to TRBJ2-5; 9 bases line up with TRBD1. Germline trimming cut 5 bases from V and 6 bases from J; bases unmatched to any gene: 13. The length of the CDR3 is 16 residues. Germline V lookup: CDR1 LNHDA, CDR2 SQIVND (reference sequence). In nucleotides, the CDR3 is TGTGCCAGTAGTTTTGGCTTTGGACAGGGGATTAAGACCCAGTACTTC. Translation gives CASSFGFGQGIKTQYF.

The CDR3 loop is CASSLVHTASRAFF. Here the CDR3 DNA reads TGTGCCAGCAGTTTAGTCCATACAGCCTCGAGGGCTTTCTTT. The chain carries TRBV28 and TRBJ1-1; no reliable D call. Deletions cut 2 bases from V and 11 bases from J, with 18 bases between. The CDR3 length is 14 residues. CDR1 and CDR2 from the germline V gene are MDHEN and SYDVKM.

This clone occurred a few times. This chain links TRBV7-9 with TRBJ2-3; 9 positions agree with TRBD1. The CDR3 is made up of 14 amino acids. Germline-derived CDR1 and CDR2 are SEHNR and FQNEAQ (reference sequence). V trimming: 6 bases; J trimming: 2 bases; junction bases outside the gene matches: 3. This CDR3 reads CASSRDRVTDTQYF. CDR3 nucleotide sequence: TGTGCCAGCAGTCGGGACAGGGTCACAGATACGCAGTATTTT.

Here the CDR3 reads CASSLGVQNQPQHF. CDR3 sequence (DNA): TGTGCCAGCAGCTTAGGGGTCCAGAATCAGCCCCAGCATTTT. V is TRBV11-2 and J is TRBJ1-5; no definite D call. The CDR3 is 14 residues long. V was trimmed by 1 base and J by 4 bases, leaving 8 bases between them. CDR1 is SGHAT, CDR2 FQNNGV, per germline.

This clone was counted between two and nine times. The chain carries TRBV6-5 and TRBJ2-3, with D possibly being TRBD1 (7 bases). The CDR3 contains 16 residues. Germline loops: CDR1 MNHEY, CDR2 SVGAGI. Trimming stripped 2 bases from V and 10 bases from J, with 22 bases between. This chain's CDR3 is CASSYTGQAGGASQYF. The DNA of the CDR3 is TGTGCCAGCAGTTACACTGGACAGGCTGGAGGGGCGTCGCAGTATTTT.

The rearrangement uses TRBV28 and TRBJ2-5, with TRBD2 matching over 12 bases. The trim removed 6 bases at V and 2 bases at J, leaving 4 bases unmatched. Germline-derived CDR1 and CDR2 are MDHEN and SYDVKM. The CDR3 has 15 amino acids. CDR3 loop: CASRPGTSGQETQYF. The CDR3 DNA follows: TGTGCCAGCAGACCTGGGACTAGCGGGCAAGAGACCCAGTACTTC.

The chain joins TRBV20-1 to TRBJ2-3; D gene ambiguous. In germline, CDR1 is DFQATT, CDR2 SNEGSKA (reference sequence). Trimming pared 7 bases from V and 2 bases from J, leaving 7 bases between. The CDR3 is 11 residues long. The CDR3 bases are TGCAGTGGCTTCCTCACAGATACGCAGTATTTT. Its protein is CSGFLTDTQYF.

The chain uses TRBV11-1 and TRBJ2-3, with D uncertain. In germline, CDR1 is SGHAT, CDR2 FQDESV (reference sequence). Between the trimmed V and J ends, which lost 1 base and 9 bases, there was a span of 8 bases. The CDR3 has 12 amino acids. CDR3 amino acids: CASSLVTGTQYF. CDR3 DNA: TGTGCCAGCAGCTTAGTAACTGGAACGCAGTATTTT.

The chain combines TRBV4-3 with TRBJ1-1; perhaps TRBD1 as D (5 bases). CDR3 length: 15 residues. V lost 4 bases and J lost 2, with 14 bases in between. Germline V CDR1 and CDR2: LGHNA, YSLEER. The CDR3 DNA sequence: TGCGCCAGCAGCCCAGTTTTGGGGGGAAACACTGAAGCTTTCTTT. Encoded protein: CASSPVLGGNTEAFF.

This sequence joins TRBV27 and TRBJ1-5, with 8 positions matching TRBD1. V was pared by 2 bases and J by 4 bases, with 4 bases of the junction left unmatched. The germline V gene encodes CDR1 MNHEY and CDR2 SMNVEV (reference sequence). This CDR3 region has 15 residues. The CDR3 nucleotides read TGTGCCAGCAGTTTAGACAGGGGATTGAATCAGCCCCAGCATTTT. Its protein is CASSLDRGLNQPQHF.

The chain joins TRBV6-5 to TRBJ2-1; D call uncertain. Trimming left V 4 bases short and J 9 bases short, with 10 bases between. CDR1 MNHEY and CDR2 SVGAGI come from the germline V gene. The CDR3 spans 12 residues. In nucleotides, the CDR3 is TGTGCCAGCAGTTTACACCCCGGTGAGCAGTTCTTC. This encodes CASSLHPGEQFF.

Written as DNA, the CDR3 is TGTGCCATCAGTGACCCCAGGGGGGGCACTGAAGCTTTCTTT. Its translation is CAISDPRGGTEAFF. The chain carries TRBV10-3 and TRBJ1-1; 7 nucleotides line up with TRBD1. This CDR3 has 14 amino acids. CDR1 and CDR2 from the germline V gene are ENHRY and SYGVKD. With 3 bases clipped from V and 4 bases from J, the junction kept 5 bases outside the gene matches.

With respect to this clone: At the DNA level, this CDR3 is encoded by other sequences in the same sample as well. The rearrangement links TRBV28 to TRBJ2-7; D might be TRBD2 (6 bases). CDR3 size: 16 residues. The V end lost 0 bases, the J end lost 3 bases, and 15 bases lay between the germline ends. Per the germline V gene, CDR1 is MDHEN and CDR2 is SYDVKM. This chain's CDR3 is CASSLWGWGEGYEQYF. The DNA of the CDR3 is TGTGCCAGCAGTTTATGGGGGTGGGGGGAAGGCTACGAGCAGTACTTC.

The CDR3 DNA reads as TGTGCCAGTAGTACCTCGCAGCCTAATTCACCCCTCCACTTT. Translated, it gives CASSTSQPNSPLHF. The chain joins TRBV19 to TRBJ1-6; no reliable D call. V lost 4 bases and J lost 6, with 10 bases in between. This CDR3 has 14 amino acids. Germline V lookup: CDR1 LNHDA, CDR2 SQIVND (reference sequence).

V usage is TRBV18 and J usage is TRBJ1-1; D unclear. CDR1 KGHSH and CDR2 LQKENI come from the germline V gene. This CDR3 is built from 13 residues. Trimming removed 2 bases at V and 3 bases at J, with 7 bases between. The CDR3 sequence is CASSPGSDTEAFF. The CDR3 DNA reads TGTGCCAGCTCACCAGGGTCGGACACTGAAGCTTTCTTT.

In DNA, the CDR3 is TGTGCCAGCAGTGAAGAGGGGAGGTGGGGGGAAGCTTTCTTT. Translated: CASSEEGRWGEAFF. The chain couples TRBV2 to TRBJ1-1; TRBD1 might be the D (5 bases). CDR3 length equals 14 residues. V was trimmed by 1 base and J by 8 bases, leaving 14 bases between them. In germline, CDR1 is SNHLY, CDR2 FYNNEI.

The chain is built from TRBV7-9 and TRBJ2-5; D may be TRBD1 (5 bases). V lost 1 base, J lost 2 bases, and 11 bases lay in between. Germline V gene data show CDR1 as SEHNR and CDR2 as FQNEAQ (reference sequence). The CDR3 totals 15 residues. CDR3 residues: CASSLGSGHQETQYF. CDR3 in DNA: TGTGCCAGCAGCTTAGGGTCAGGGCATCAAGAGACCCAGTACTTC.

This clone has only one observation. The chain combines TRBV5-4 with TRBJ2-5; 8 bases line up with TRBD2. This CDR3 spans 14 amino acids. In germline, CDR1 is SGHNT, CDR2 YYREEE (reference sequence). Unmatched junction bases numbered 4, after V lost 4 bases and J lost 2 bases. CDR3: CASSPGLAQETQYF. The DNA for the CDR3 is TGTGCCAGCAGCCCAGGACTAGCTCAAGAGACCCAGTACTTC. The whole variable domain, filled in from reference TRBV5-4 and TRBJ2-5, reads ETGVTQSPTHLIKTRGQQVTLRCSSQSGHNTVSWYQQALGQGPQFIFQYYREEENGRGNFPPRFSGLQFPNYSSELNVNALELDDSALYLCASSPGLAQETQYFGPGTRLLVL.

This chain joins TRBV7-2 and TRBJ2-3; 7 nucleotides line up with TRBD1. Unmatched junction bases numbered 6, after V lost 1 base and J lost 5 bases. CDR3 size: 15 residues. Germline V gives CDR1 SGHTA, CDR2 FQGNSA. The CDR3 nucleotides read TGTGCCAGCAGCTTAGTCGACAGGGCCCAAGATACGCAGTATTTT. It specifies CASSLVDRAQDTQYF.

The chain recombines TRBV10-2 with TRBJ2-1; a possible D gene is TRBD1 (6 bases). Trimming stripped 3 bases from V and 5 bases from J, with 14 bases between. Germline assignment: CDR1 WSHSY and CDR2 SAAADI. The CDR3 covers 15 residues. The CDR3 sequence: CASSDKSRGDNEQFF. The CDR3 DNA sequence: TGCGCCAGCAGTGATAAATCCAGGGGCGACAATGAGCAGTTCTTC.